This TCR beta chain was identified in a study of T-cell memory formation after mild COVID-19. Study findings and constraints: Researchers found some responding clones in pre-infection memory, a sign that cross-reactive memory joined. Day 15 to 85 contractors were CD4/CD8 balanced; later expanders leaned CD4+. SARS-CoV-2 specificity of second-wave clones peaking day 37 was unconfirmed.

For this clonotype: Its antigen is not known.

5'RACE primed at constant segments yielded TCR alpha and TCR beta cDNA libraries bearing sample barcodes and UMIs. TCRdb fed the 5' RACE reads into MiXCR, producing one record per CDR3 protein. This table has under 250,000 distinct CDR3 sequences, 27% appearing once. This CDR3 is 14 amino acids long. V lost 2 bases, J lost 3 bases, and 8 bases lay in between. The chain carries TRBV12-3 or TRBV12-4 and TRBJ1-5; D is ambiguous. The sample comprised PBMCs or a T cell subset sorted from them (not recorded which). The receptor was isolated from an adult woman who had mild COVID-19 (a few samples of this study predate the infection). Cell type and time point are not known. CDR3 region: CASSLWADNQPQHF. CDR3 nucleotide sequence: TGTGCCAGCAGTTTATGGGCAGACAATCAGCCCCAGCATTTT.